These T cell receptor beta chains were read from a single sample in a study of CD8 T cells in Susac syndrome. In TCRdb, the immunoSEQ multiplex PCR reads were re-called with MiXCR into one record per CDR3 protein. This table has around 190,000 distinct CDR3 sequences, around 94% appearing once. The sequenced sample consisted of CD4+ T cells from PBMCs. These receptors all stem from a human donor with Susac syndrome. Both conserved end residues are part of each CDR3. The D gene is left open where the match is weak. Clone sizes are given selectively: once, few, many, or a class where the clone is expanded.

v_gene	abundance	j_gene	d_gene	CDR3aa	CDR3nt
TRBV7-8	NA	TRBJ2-3	NA	CATGTDTQYF	TGTGCCACGGGCACAGATACGCAGTATTTT
TRBV20-1	NA	TRBJ1-6	TRBD1	CSATEGQGDSPLHF	TGCAGTGCTACCGAGGGACAGGGGGACTCACCCCTCCACTTT
TRBV5-6	NA	TRBJ2-3	TRBD1	CASSFGTGYATQYF	TGTGCCAGCAGCTTCGGGACAGGGTATGCTACGCAGTATTTT
TRBV29-1	once	TRBJ1-1	NA	CSSKGQLYTEAFF	TGCAGCTCGAAAGGACAGCTTTACACTGAAGCTTTCTTT
TRBV3-1	NA	TRBJ2-7	TRBD2	CASSQDAGGLEQYF	TGTGCCAGCAGCCAAGACGCGGGGGGCCTCGAGCAGTACTTC
TRBV9	NA	TRBJ2-1	NA	CASSVDSGTYNEQFF	TGTGCCAGCAGCGTAGACAGCGGAACCTACAATGAGCAGTTCTTC
TRBV3-1	NA	TRBJ2-3	TRBD2	CASSQDGELAVTDTQYF	TGTGCCAGCAGCCAAGATGGAGAGCTAGCGGTCACAGATACGCAGTATTTT
TRBV7-9	NA	TRBJ1-6	NA	CASSKEDSPLHF	TGTGCCAGCAGCAAAGAAGATTCACCCCTCCACTTT
TRBV6-6	NA	TRBJ2-1	TRBD1	CASSDRGDRGQFF	TGTGCCAGCAGCGACAGGGGCGATCGTGGGCAGTTCTTC
TRBV3-1	NA	TRBJ2-1	TRBD1	CASSQDRKAGQGVGEQFF	TGTGCCAGCAGCCAAGATCGGAAAGCGGGACAGGGGGTTGGTGAGCAGTTCTTC
TRBV25-1	once	TRBJ2-3	TRBD1	CASSASDRGSDTQYF	TGTGCCAGCAGTGCCTCCGACAGGGGTTCCGATACGCAGTATTTT
TRBV7-2	NA	TRBJ1-2	NA	CAAAGRRGGYTF	TGTGCCGCTGCAGGGAGACGTGGTGGCTACACCTTC
TRBV5-1	NA	TRBJ2-7	NA	CASSLMAGDTEQYF	TGCGCCAGCAGCTTGATGGCAGGGGACACCGAGCAGTACTTC
TRBV5-1	NA	TRBJ1-1	NA	CASSLHSGTDTEAFF	TGCGCCAGCAGCTTGCACTCAGGGACGGACACTGAAGCTTTCTTT
TRBV7-2	NA	TRBJ1-4	NA	CASSLTGGGEKLFF	TGTGCCAGCAGCCTGACGGGGGGGGGTGAAAAACTGTTTTTT
TRBV15	NA	TRBJ1-2	NA	CATSRDLGGGYTF	TGTGCCACCAGCAGAGATCTTGGGGGTGGCTACACCTTC
TRBV7-2	NA	TRBJ2-7	NA	CASSFDRASAYEQYF	TGTGCCAGCAGCTTCGACAGAGCTTCCGCCTACGAGCAGTACTTC
TRBV10-3	NA	TRBJ1-4	NA	CAIRDSSEKLFF	TGTGCCATCAGGGACTCGAGTGAAAAACTGTTTTTT
TRBV5-6	NA	TRBJ2-4	NA	CASSSGHRRAKNIQYF	TGTGCCAGCAGCTCAGGACACCGGAGGGCCAAAAACATTCAGTACTTC
TRBV3-1	NA	TRBJ2-3	NA	CASSRTEPAGTDTQYF	TGTGCCAGCAGCCGGACGGAACCAGCGGGCACAGATACGCAGTATTTT
TRBV30	NA	TRBJ2-3	TRBD2	CAWSVGGGGTDTQYF	TGTGCCTGGAGTGTTGGCGGGGGGGGCACAGATACGCAGTATTTT
TRBV5-1	NA	TRBJ2-3	TRBD1	CASSIQGTADTQYF	TGCGCCAGCAGCATACAGGGGACGGCAGATACGCAGTATTTT
TRBV20-1	NA	TRBJ1-3	NA	CSAQSSGNTIYF	TGCAGTGCCCAGAGCTCTGGAAACACCATATATTTT
TRBV29-1	NA	TRBJ1-2	TRBD1	CSVSTGTERSYGYTF	TGCAGCGTTTCTACCGGGACAGAAAGGTCCTATGGCTACACCTTC
TRBV12-5	NA	TRBJ1-5	TRBD1	CASGPSTGDQPQHF	TGTGCTAGTGGTCCCTCGACAGGGGATCAGCCCCAGCATTTT
TRBV30	NA	TRBJ2-1	NA	CAWSPGGYNEQFF	TGTGCCTGGAGTCCCGGCGGCTACAATGAGCAGTTCTTC
TRBV20-1	NA	TRBJ1-2	TRBD1	CSAREAGGAGGYTF	TGCAGTGCTAGAGAGGCAGGGGGCGCGGGTGGCTACACCTTC
TRBV20-1	NA	TRBJ1-5	NA	CSALGTGYGQPQHF	TGCAGTGCTCTCGGGACGGGTTACGGTCAGCCCCAGCATTTT
TRBV7-6	NA	TRBJ1-6	TRBD1	CASSLMDREGSPLHF	TGTGCCAGCAGCTTAATGGACAGGGAAGGTTCACCCCTCCACTTT
TRBV7-9	NA	TRBJ1-2	TRBD1	CASSPGQKYGYTF	TGTGCCAGCAGCCCGGGACAGAAGTATGGCTACACCTTC
TRBV5-1	NA	TRBJ2-1	NA	CASSRDEGNSYNEQFF	TGCGCCAGCAGCCGGGACGAAGGAAACTCCTACAATGAGCAGTTCTTC
TRBV5-1	few	TRBJ2-2	NA	CASSLDGNTGELFF	TGCGCCAGCAGCTTGGACGGGAACACCGGGGAGCTGTTTTTT
TRBV7-9	once	TRBJ1-1	NA	CASSLESAEAFF	TGTGCCAGCAGCTTAGAGAGCGCTGAAGCTTTCTTT
TRBV30	once	TRBJ1-5	TRBD1	CAWRGDRSSQPQHF	TGTGCCTGGAGGGGGGACAGGTCCAGTCAGCCCCAGCATTTT
TRBV11-2	NA	TRBJ2-2	TRBD2	CASSWGLAGNTGELFF	TGTGCCAGCAGCTGGGGACTAGCCGGCAACACCGGGGAGCTGTTTTTT
TRBV4-1	NA	TRBJ2-7	NA	CASSQAGTTTYEQYF	TGCGCCAGCAGCCAAGCTGGGACCACAACGTACGAGCAGTACTTC
TRBV3-1	once	TRBJ1-6	NA	CASSQVAGRYNSPLHF	TGTGCCAGCAGCCAAGTCGCGGGGAGATATAATTCACCCCTCCACTTT
TRBV24-1	NA	TRBJ2-3	NA	CATSGDEMDTQYF	TGTGCCACCAGTGGGGACGAAATGGATACGCAGTATTTT
TRBV25-1	NA	TRBJ2-7	TRBD1	CASSEPDRGYEQYF	TGTGCCAGCAGTGAACCGGACAGGGGCTACGAGCAGTACTTC
TRBV2	once	TRBJ1-2	NA	CASSESRGVYGYTF	TGTGCCAGCAGTGAATCTAGGGGAGTCTATGGCTACACCTTC